This TCR beta chain was identified during a study of blood T cell repertoires in COVID-19. As for the study in general: There were acute and convalescent COVID-19 samples, and they came from the United States, Italy and Spain.

Recruits, aged roughly 18 to 95 years, lived in some 25 US areas. Clinical histories supplied by participants themselves formed the basis of cohort assignment. Within 2 weeks before study entry, exposed participants met a COVID-19 case. Clones were sequenced by immunoSEQ multiplex PCR, and TCRdb holds only the in-frame ones, with some missing. Here the sample spans around 400,000 clones, roughly 92% being singletons. Germline trimming cut 5 bases from V and 5 bases from J; bases unmatched to any gene: 6. Germline loops: CDR1 SGHNT, CDR2 YENEEA. This CDR3 has 15 amino acids. The source of this sequence is a woman in her forties who had been exposed to COVID-19. The J gene is TRBJ2-7, the V gene TRBV11-3; TRBD2 aligns across 13 bases. The sequenced material came from PBMCs or T cells enriched from blood (not recorded which). CDR3 DNA sequence: TGTGCCAGCAGCCTGAGGACTAGCGGGAGAAACGAGCAGTACTTC. Translating it yields CASSLRTSGRNEQYF.